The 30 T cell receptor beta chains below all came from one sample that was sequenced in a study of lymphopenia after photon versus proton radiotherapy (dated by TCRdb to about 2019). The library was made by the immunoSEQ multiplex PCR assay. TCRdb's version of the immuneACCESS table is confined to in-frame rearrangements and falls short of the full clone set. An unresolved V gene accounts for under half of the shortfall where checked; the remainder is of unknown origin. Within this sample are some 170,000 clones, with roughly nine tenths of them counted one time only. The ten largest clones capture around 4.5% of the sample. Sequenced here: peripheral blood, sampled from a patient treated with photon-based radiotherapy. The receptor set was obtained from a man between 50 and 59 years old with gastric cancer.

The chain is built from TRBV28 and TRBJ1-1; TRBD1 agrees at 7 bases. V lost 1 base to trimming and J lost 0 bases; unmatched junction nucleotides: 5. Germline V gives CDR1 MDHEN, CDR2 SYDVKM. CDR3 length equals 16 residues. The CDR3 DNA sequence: TGTGCCAGCAGTTTATATCAGGGGGTGGTGAACACTGAAGCTTTCTTT. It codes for CASSLYQGVVNTEAFF.

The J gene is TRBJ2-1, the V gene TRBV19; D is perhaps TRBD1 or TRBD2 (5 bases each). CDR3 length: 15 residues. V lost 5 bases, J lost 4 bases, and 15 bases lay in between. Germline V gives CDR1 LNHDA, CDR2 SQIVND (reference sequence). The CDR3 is CASSLAGTQYNEQFF. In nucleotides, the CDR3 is TGTGCCAGTAGTCTCGCCGGGACCCAGTACAATGAGCAGTTCTTC.

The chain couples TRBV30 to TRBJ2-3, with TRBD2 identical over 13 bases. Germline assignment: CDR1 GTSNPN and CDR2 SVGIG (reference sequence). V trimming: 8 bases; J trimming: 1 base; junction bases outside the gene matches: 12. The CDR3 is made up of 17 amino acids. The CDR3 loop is CATRTSGSPRGTDTQYF. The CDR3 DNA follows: TGTGCCACCCGGACTAGCGGGAGCCCCAGAGGCACAGATACGCAGTATTTT.

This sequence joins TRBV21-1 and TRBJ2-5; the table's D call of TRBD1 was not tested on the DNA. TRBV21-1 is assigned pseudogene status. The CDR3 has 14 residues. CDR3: CASSNSYVQETQYF. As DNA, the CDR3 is TGTGCCAGCAGCAACAGTTATGTCCAAGAGACCCAGTACTTC.

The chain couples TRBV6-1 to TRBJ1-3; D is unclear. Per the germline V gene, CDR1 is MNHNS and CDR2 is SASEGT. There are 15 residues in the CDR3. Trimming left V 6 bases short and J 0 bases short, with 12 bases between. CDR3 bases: TGTGCCAGCAGCACCCTCGGCAGCTCTGGAAACACCATATATTTT. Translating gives CASSTLGSSGNTIYF.

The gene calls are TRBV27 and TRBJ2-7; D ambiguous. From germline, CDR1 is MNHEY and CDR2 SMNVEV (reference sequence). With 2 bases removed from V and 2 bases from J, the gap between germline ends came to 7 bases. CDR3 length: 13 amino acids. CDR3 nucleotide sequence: TGTGCCAGCAGTTTAGAGGCGACCTACGAGCAGTACTTC. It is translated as CASSLEATYEQYF.

CDR3 in DNA: TGCAGTGCTGGTGTTGGGGTGTCCCAGCATTTT. It is translated as CSAGVGVSQHF. The J gene is TRBJ1-5, the V gene TRBV20-1; no clear D. Germline V CDR1 and CDR2: DFQATT, SNEGSKA (reference sequence). Trimming removed 5 bases at V and 11 bases at J, with 13 bases between. The length of the CDR3 is 11 residues.

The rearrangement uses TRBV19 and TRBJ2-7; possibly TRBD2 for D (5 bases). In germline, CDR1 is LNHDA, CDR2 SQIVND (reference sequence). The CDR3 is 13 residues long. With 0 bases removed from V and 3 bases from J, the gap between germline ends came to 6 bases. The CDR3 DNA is TGTGCCAGTAGTATAGAGGGGAGCTACGAGCAGTACTTC. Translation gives CASSIEGSYEQYF.

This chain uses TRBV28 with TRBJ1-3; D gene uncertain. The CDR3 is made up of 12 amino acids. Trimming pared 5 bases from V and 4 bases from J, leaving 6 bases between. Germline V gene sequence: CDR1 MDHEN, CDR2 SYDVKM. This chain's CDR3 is CASSAQGNTIYF. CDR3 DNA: TGTGCCAGCAGTGCACAGGGAAACACCATATATTTT. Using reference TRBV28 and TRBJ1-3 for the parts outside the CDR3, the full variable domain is DVKVTQSSRYLVKRTGEKVFLECVQDMDHENMFWYRQDPGLGLRLIYFSYDVKMKEKGDIPEGYSVSREKKERFSLILESASTNQTSMYLCASSAQGNTIYFGEGSWLTVV.

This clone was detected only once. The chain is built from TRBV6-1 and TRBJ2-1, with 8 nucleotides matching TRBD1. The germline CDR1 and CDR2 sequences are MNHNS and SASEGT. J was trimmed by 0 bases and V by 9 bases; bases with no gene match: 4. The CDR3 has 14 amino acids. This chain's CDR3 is CASLTGGSYNEQFF. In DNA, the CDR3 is TGTGCCAGTCTTACAGGGGGCTCCTACAATGAGCAGTTCTTC.

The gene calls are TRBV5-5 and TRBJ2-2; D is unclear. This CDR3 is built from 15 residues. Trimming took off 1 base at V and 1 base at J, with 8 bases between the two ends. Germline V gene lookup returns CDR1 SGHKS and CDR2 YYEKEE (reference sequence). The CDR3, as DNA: TGTGCCAGCAGCTTGCTGGAAGTGAACACCGGGGAGCTGTTTTTT. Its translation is CASSLLEVNTGELFF.

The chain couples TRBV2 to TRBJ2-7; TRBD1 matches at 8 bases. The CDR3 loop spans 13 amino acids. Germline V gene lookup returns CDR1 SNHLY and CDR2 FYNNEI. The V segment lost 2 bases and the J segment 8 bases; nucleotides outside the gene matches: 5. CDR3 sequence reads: CASSERTGSKQYF. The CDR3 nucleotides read TGTGCCAGCAGTGAAAGGACAGGGAGTAAGCAGTACTTC.

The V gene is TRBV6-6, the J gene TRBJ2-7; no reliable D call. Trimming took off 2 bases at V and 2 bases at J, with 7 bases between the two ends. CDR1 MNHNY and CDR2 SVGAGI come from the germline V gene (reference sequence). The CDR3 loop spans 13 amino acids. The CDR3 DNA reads TGTGCCAGCAGTTACGACGGAGCCTACGAGCAGTACTTC. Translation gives CASSYDGAYEQYF.

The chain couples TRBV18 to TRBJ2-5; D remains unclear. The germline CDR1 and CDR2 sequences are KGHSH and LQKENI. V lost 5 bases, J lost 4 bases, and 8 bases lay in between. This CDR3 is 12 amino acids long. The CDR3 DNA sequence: TGTGCCAGCTCAACCTACGGAGAGACCCAGTACTTC. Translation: CASSTYGETQYF.

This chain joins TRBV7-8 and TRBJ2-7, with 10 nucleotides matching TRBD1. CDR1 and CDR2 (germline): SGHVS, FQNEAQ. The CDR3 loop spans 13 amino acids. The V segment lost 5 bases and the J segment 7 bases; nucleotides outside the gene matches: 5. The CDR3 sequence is CASSRQGAREQYF. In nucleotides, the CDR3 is TGTGCCAGCAGCAGACAGGGGGCGAGGGAGCAGTACTTC.

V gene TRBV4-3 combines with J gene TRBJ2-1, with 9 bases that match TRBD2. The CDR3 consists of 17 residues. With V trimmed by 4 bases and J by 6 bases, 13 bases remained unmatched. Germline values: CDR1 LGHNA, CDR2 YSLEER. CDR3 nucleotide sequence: TGCGCCAGCAGCCCGGAGCATAGCGGGAGACTCCTCAATGAGCAGTTCTTC. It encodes CASSPEHSGRLLNEQFF.

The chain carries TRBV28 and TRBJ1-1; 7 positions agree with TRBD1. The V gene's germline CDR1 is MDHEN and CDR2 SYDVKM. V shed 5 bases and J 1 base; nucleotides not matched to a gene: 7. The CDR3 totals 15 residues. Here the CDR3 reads CASSPLTGKNTEAFF. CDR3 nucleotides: TGTGCCAGCAGTCCTCTGACAGGGAAGAACACTGAAGCTTTCTTT.

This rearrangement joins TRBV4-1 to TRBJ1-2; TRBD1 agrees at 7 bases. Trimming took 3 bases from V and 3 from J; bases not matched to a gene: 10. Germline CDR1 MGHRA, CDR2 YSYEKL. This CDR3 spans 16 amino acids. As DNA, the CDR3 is TGCGCCAGCAGCCATCAGACAGGGAAAAATTACTATGGCTACACCTTC. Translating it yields CASSHQTGKNYYGYTF.

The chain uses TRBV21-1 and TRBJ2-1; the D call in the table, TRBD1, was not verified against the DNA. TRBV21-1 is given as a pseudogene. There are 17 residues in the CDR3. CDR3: CASSTGTDPRRDNEQFF. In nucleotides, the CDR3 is TGTGCCAGCAGCACTGGGACAGATCCGCGTAGGGACAATGAGCAGTTCTTC.

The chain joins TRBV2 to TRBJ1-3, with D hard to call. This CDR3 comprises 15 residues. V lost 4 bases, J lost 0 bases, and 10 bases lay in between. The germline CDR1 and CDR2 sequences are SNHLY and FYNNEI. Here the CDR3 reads CASSGTRVSGNTIYF. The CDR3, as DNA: TGTGCCAGCAGTGGAACCAGAGTCTCTGGAAACACCATATATTTT. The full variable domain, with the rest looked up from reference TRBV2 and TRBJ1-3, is EPEVTQTPSHQVTQMGQEVILRCVPISNHLYFYWYRQILGQKVEFLVSFYNNEISEKSEIFDDQFSVERPDGSNFTLKIRSTKLEDSAMYFCASSGTRVSGNTIYFGEGSWLTVV.

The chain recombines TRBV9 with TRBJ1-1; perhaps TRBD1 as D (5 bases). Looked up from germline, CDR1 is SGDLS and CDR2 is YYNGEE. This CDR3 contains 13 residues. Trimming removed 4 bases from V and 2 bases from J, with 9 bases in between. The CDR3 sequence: CASSWGLNTEAFF. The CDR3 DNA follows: TGTGCCAGCAGCTGGGGACTAAACACTGAAGCTTTCTTT.

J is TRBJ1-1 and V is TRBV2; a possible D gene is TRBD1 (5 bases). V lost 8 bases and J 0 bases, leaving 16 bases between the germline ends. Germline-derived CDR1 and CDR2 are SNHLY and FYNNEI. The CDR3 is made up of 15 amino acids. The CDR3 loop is CASAEGTFMNTEAFF. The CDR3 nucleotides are TGTGCCAGCGCTGAGGGGACTTTCATGAACACTGAAGCTTTCTTT.

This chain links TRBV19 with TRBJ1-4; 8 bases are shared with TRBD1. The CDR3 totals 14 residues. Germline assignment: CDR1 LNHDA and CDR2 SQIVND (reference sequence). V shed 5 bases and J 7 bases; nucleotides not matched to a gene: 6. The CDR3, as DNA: TGTGCCAGTAGTCCCTGGGACAGGACTGAAAAACTGTTTTTT. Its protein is CASSPWDRTEKLFF.

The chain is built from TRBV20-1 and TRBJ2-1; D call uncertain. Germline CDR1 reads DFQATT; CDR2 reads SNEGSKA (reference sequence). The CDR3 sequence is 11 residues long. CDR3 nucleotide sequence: TGCAGGCCAAAACTATACAATGAGCAGTTCTTC. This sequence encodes CRPKLYNEQFF.

CDR3 sequence reads: CAISDRGLGEQYF. In nucleotides, the CDR3 is TGTGCCATCAGTGACCGGGGCCTAGGCGAGCAGTACTTC. The V and J genes are TRBV10-3 and TRBJ2-7; D may correspond to TRBD1 or TRBD2 (5 bases each). V lost 3 bases to trimming and J lost 6 bases, with 12 bases between them. The CDR3 spans 13 residues. Germline loops: CDR1 ENHRY, CDR2 SYGVKD.

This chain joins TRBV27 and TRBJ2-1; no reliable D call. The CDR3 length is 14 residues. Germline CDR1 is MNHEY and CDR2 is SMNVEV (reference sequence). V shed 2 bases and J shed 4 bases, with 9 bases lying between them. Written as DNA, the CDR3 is TGTGCCAGCAGTTTACCCGGGTCTTACAATGAGCAGTTCTTC. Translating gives CASSLPGSYNEQFF.

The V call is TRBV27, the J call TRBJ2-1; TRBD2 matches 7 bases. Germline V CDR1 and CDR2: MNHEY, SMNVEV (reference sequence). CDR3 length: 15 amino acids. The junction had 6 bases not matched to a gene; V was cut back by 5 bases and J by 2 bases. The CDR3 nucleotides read TGTGCCAGCAGTGTTAGCGGGCCTACCTACAATGAGCAGTTCTTC. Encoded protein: CASSVSGPTYNEQFF.

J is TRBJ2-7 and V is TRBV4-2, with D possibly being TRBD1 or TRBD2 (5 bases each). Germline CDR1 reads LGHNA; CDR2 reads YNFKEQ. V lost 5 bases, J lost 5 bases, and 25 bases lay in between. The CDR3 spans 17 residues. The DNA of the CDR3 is TGTGCCAGCAGCGCCCTCAATCCTCTCGAGGGGATCCACGAGCAGTACTTC. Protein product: CASSALNPLEGIHEQYF.

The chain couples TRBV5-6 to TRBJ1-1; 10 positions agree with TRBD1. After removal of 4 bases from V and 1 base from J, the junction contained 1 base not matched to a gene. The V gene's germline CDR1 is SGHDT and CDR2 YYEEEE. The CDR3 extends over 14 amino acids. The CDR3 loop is CASSRQGANTEAFF. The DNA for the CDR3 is TGTGCCAGCAGCCGACAGGGGGCGAACACTGAAGCTTTCTTT.

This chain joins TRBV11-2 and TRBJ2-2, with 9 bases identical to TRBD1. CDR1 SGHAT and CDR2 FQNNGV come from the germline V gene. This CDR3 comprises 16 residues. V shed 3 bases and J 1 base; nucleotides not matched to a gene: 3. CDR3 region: CASSFTGGKNTGELFF. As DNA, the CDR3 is TGTGCCAGCAGCTTTACAGGGGGCAAGAACACCGGGGAGCTGTTTTTT.